This T cell receptor (beta chain) derives from a study of blood T cell repertoires in COVID-19. For the study at large: Researchers got acute and convalescent COVID-19 samples from the United States, Italy and Spain. PBMCs, B-cell-depleted T cells, or T cells provided the cDNA or gDNA that made up the material.

How the authors handled the data: Estimation of nucleated cell counts relied on the amplification of reference gene primers. This table comes from immunoSEQ multiplex PCR, and its TCRdb copy is limited to in-frame clones, with some not included. V and J calls and clone size come straight from that table; D and trimming were deduced from the DNA. Among about 150,000 clones listed, 87% were seen once. This clone has only one observation. This TCR was sampled from a woman aged 50 to 60 with acute or convalescent COVID-19. The sequencing sample was made of peripheral blood.

CDR3 in amino acids: CASSALQGSGGYTF. In nucleotides, the CDR3 is TGTGCCAGCAGTGCCCTACAGGGGAGCGGTGGCTACACCTTC. The chain has TRBV2 and TRBJ1-2; TRBD1 matches at 7 bases. Germline V gene sequence: CDR1 SNHLY, CDR2 FYNNEI. The CDR3 covers 14 residues. The J segment lost 7 bases and the V segment lost 4 bases, leaving 9 bases of the junction unmatched.